This TCR beta chain is drawn from a study of cytomegalovirus exposure and HLA in healthy donors. Notes on the study in general: In an earlier analysis, most TCR beta V segments were productive about 87% or about 30% of the time. A later analysis linked a missense DCLRE1C variant to TCR beta V- and J-gene trimming. It was 150 to 200 TCR beta chains that were listed as cytomegalovirus-associated.

A multiplex PCR was run with 60 Vbeta primers and 13 Jbeta primers. Using immunoSEQ multiplex PCR, the repertoire was profiled, and TCRdb retains in-frame clones only, with some absent. Counted here are about 270,000 clones, about 75% occurring once; the ten biggest clones make up around 2%. These donors counted as nominally healthy when sampled, but unrecorded immune exposures were likely. As concerns this clone: Its cognate antigen is unknown.

This CDR3 region has 16 residues. V gene TRBV12-2 combines with J gene TRBJ2-7; whether TRBD2, the table's D call, matches the DNA was not checked. TRBV12-2 is tagged as a pseudogene. The specimen sequenced was PBMCs. The receptor's source is a female donor in good health and CMV-seronegative. Written as DNA, the CDR3 is TGTGCAAGTCGCTTAGCGCCGGGACTAGCGGACTACGAGCAGTACTTC. Translating it yields CASRLAPGLADYEQYF.